Below are 14 T cell receptor beta chains sequenced from a single sample in a study of PD-L1 blockade in urothelial cancer. The table came from immunoSEQ multiplex PCR; TCRdb's copy has only in-frame clones and leaves some out. The sample includes roughly 40,000 clones, more than 70% seen only once; the top ten take about 16%. The sequencing here drew on PBMCs, taken around atezolizumab (anti-PD-L1) treatment. These receptors all come from a man in his 60s with urothelial cancer.

This clone was detected once. The rearrangement uses TRBV18 and TRBJ2-1; D unresolved. Germline V lookup: CDR1 KGHSH, CDR2 LQKENI. V was trimmed by 1 base and J by 0 bases, leaving 13 bases between them. This CDR3 spans 17 amino acids. CDR3 protein: CASSPQGQVHSYNEQFF. The DNA for the CDR3 is TGTGCCAGCTCACCACAAGGTCAGGTCCACTCCTACAATGAGCAGTTCTTC.

This clone was counted between two and nine times. The chain joins TRBV2 to TRBJ2-3, with a weak D call TRBD2 (5 bases). V shed 5 bases and J shed 0 bases, with 6 bases lying between them. The CDR3 sequence is 13 residues long. CDR1 is SNHLY and CDR2 is FYNNEI in the germline V gene. CDR3 in amino acids: CASSTGSTDTQYF. The CDR3 bases are TGTGCCAGCAGTACGGGGAGCACAGATACGCAGTATTTT. Filled out from reference TRBV2 and TRBJ2-3, the complete variable domain reads EPEVTQTPSHQVTQMGQEVILRCVPISNHLYFYWYRQILGQKVEFLVSFYNNEISEKSEIFDDQFSVERPDGSNFTLKIRSTKLEDSAMYFCASSTGSTDTQYFGPGTRLTVL.

V is TRBV9 and J is TRBJ2-2, with 9 positions matching TRBD1. The CDR3 length is 14 residues. V lost 3 bases and J lost 5; bases outside the gene matches: 2. The germline gives CDR1 SGDLS, CDR2 YYNGEE. In DNA form, the CDR3 reads TGTGCCAGCAGCGCGACAGGGGGTACCGGGGAGCTGTTTTTT. Protein sequence: CASSATGGTGELFF.

This chain links TRBV28 with TRBJ1-3; D may be TRBD1 (5 bases). The V end lost 2 bases, the J end lost 2 bases, and 13 bases lay between the germline ends. Germline assignment: CDR1 MDHEN and CDR2 SYDVKM. The CDR3 loop spans 16 amino acids. CDR3: CASSLGGISAGNTIYF. CDR3 in DNA: TGTGCCAGCAGTTTAGGGGGGATCAGTGCTGGAAACACCATATATTTT.

This chain joins TRBV29-1 and TRBJ2-6; no clear D. Between the trimmed V and J ends, which lost 5 bases and 0 bases, there was a span of 2 bases. The CDR3 loop spans 12 amino acids. The germline V gene encodes CDR1 SQVTM and CDR2 ANQGSEA. CDR3 sequence: CSVYSGANVLTF. DNA for the CDR3: TGCAGCGTTTACTCTGGGGCCAACGTCCTGACTTTC.

The chain uses TRBV9 and TRBJ2-3; D perhaps matches TRBD2 (5 bases). CDR1 and CDR2 (germline): SGDLS, YYNGEE. Trimming removed 4 bases from V and 0 bases from J, with 15 bases in between. The CDR3 covers 16 residues. CDR3 bases: TGTGCCAGCAGCCCTCGGGGTGAAACGAGCACAGATACGCAGTATTTT. Translated: CASSPRGETSTDTQYF. Full variable domain (outside the CDR3, taken from reference TRBV9 and TRBJ2-3): DSGVTQTPKHLITATGQRVTLRCSPRSGDLSVYWYQQSLDQGLQFLIQYYNGEERAKGNILERFSAQQFPDLHSELNLSSLELGDSALYFCASSPRGETSTDTQYFGPGTRLTVL.

V usage is TRBV6-1 and J usage is TRBJ2-1, with 7 bases lining up with TRBD2. Germline V gene data show CDR1 as MNHNS and CDR2 as SASEGT. The CDR3 is 15 residues long. V lost 1 base, J lost 5 bases, and 5 bases stayed unmatched. CDR3 sequence: CASSEEIAGHNEQFF. The CDR3, as DNA: TGTGCCAGCAGTGAAGAAATAGCGGGCCACAATGAGCAGTTCTTC.

V usage is TRBV28 and J usage is TRBJ2-7, with D hard to call. CDR1 and CDR2 from the germline V gene are MDHEN and SYDVKM. Trimming took 3 bases from V and 4 from J, leaving 7 bases between them. This CDR3 contains 12 residues. This CDR3 reads CASSFSQYEQYF. The DNA of the CDR3 is TGTGCCAGCAGTTTTTCTCAGTACGAGCAGTACTTC.

The CDR3 coding sequence is TGTGCCAGCAGTGAGGTGGGAGGCGGTACCTATGAGCAGTTCTTC. Protein sequence: CASSEVGGGTYEQFF. This rearrangement joins TRBV2 to TRBJ2-1, with D perhaps TRBD2 (6 bases). Germline V CDR1 and CDR2: SNHLY, FYNNEI. The CDR3 is made up of 15 amino acids. V lost 3 bases to trimming and J lost 8 bases, with 17 bases between them.

This chain joins TRBV4-2 and TRBJ1-2; the match to TRBD1 covers 7 bases. V shed 0 bases and J 4 bases; nucleotides not matched to a gene: 5. The CDR3 runs to 15 residues. CDR1 is LGHNA and CDR2 is YNFKEQ in the germline V gene. The CDR3 nucleotides read TGTGCCAGCAGCCAAGATACCGGGACAGCCTATGGCTACACCTTC. It yields the protein CASSQDTGTAYGYTF.

The chain has TRBV5-4 and TRBJ1-1, with D unresolved. The CDR3 runs 13 residues. Per the germline V gene, CDR1 is SGHNT and CDR2 is YYREEE (reference sequence). V lost 4 bases to trimming and J lost 2 bases, with 9 bases between them. In DNA form, the CDR3 reads TGTGCCAGCAGCCACGCTAGAAACACTGAAGCTTTCTTT. It translates to CASSHARNTEAFF.

The rearrangement joins TRBV2 to TRBJ1-1; TRBD1 is a possible D gene (5 bases). Germline V lookup: CDR1 SNHLY, CDR2 FYNNEI. The CDR3 runs to 12 residues. V lost 5 bases, J lost 4 bases, and 8 bases lay in between. The CDR3 spells CASSRQPTEAFF. Written as DNA, the CDR3 is TGTGCCAGCAGTCGACAGCCCACTGAAGCTTTCTTT.

The rearrangement joins TRBV5-4 to TRBJ2-5, with TRBD2 matching 8 bases. The germline gives CDR1 SGHNT, CDR2 YYREEE (reference sequence). The CDR3 totals 15 residues. The J segment lost 2 bases and the V segment lost 3 bases, leaving 6 bases of the junction unmatched. The CDR3 coding sequence is TGTGCCAGCAGCTCGAATAGCGGGGATCAAGAGACCCAGTACTTC. Encoded protein: CASSSNSGDQETQYF. Complete variable domain (other parts from reference TRBV5-4 and TRBJ2-5): ETGVTQSPTHLIKTRGQQVTLRCSSQSGHNTVSWYQQALGQGPQFIFQYYREEENGRGNFPPRFSGLQFPNYSSELNVNALELDDSALYLCASSSNSGDQETQYFGPGTRLLVL.

The V call is TRBV5-6, the J call TRBJ2-2; a weak D match, TRBD1 (5 bases). This CDR3 has 14 amino acids. Per germline, CDR1 SGHDT and CDR2 YYEEEE. With 2 bases removed from V and 1 base from J, the gap between germline ends came to 6 bases. The CDR3 coding sequence is TGTGCCAGCAGCTTCGGACAGAACACCGGGGAGCTGTTTTTT. Its protein is CASSFGQNTGELFF. Together with reference TRBV5-6 and TRBJ2-2, the CDR3 gives the full variable domain: DAGVTQSPTHLIKTRGQQVTLRCSPKSGHDTVSWYQQALGQGPQFIFQYYEEEERQRGNFPDRFSGHQFPNYSSELNVNALLLGDSALYLCASSFGQNTGELFFGEGSRLTVL.